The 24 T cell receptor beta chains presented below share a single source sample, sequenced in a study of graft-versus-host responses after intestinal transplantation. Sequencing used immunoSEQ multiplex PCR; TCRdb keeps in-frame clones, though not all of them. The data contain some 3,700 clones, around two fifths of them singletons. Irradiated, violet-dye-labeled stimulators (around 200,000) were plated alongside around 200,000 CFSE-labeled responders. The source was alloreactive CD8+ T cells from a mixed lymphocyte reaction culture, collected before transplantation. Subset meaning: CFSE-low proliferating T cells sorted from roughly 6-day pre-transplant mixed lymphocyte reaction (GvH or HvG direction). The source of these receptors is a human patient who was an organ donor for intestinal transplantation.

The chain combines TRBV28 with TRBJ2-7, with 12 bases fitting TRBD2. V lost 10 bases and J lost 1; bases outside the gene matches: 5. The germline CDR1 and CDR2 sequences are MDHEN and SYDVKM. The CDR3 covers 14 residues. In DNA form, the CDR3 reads TGTGCCAACGCCGGACTAGCGGGATCCTACGAGCAGTACTTC. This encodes CANAGLAGSYEQYF.

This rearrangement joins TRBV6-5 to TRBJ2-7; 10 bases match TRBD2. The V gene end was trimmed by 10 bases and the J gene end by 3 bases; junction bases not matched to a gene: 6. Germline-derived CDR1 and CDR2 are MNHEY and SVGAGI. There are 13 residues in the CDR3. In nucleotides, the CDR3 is TGTGCCATCAGCCGACTAGCGGGCTACGAGCAGTACTTC. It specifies CAISRLAGYEQYF.

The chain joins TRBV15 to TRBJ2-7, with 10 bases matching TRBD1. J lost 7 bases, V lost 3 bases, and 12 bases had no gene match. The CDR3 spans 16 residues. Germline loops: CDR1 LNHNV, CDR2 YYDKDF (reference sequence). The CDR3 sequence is CATSSDRGLNLREQYF. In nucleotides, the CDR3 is TGTGCCACCAGCAGTGACAGGGGGCTTAACTTACGGGAGCAGTACTTC.

In nucleotides, the CDR3 is TGTGCCAGCAGTTTTGGGACAGGGGGAGAGACCCAGTACTTC. Translated: CASSFGTGGETQYF. This chain links TRBV27 with TRBJ2-5, with 11 bases matching TRBD1. Germline trimming cut 3 bases from V and 4 bases from J; bases unmatched to any gene: 1. The CDR3 extends over 14 amino acids. From germline, CDR1 is MNHEY and CDR2 SMNVEV (reference sequence).

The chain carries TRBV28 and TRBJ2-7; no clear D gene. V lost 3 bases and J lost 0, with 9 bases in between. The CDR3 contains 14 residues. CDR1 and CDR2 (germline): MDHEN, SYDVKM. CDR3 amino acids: CASSLGSDSYEQYF. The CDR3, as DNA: TGTGCCAGCAGTTTGGGCAGTGACTCCTACGAGCAGTACTTC.

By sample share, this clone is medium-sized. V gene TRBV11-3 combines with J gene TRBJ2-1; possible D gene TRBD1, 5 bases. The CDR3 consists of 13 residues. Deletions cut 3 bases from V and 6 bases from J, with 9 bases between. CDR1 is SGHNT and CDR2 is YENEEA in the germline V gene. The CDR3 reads CASSFQGGNEQFF. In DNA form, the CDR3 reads TGTGCCAGCAGCTTCCAGGGTGGCAATGAGCAGTTCTTC.

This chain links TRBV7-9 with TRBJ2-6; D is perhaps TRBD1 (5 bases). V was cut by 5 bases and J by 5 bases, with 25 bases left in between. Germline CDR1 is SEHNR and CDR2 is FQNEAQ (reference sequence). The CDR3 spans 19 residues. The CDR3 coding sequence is TGTGCCAGCAGCCGCAGGGTATACCATGGACAAAGTCGGGCCAACGTCCTGACTTTC. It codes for CASSRRVYHGQSRANVLTF.

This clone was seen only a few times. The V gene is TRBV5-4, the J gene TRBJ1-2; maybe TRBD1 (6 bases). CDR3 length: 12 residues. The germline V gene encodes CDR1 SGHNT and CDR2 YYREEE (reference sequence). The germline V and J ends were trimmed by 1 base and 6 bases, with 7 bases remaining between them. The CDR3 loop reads CASSLWTDGYTF. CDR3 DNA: TGTGCCAGCAGCTTGTGGACAGATGGCTACACCTTC.

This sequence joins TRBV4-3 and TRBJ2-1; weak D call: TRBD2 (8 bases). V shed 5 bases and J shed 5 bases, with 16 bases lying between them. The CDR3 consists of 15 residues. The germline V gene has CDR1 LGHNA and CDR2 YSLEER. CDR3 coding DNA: TGCGCCAGCAGCTTGGGGACAGCGGGGGACAATGAGCAGTTCTTC. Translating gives CASSLGTAGDNEQFF.

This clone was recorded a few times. CDR3 protein: CASSFRDRVSYEQYF. The DNA of the CDR3 is TGTGCCAGCAGTTTCCGGGACAGAGTTTCCTACGAGCAGTACTTC. The chain employs TRBV6-5 and TRBJ2-7; 7 nucleotides match TRBD1. Per germline, CDR1 MNHEY and CDR2 SVGAGI. Trimming took 4 bases from V and 1 from J; bases not matched to a gene: 7. CDR3 length equals 15 residues.

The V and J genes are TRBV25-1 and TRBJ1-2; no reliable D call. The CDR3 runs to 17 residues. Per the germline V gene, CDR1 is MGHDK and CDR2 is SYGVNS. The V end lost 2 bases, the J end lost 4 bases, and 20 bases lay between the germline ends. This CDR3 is CASSEKRGLGMTYGYTF. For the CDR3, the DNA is TGTGCCAGCAGTGAAAAGAGAGGACTGGGAATGACCTATGGCTACACCTTC.

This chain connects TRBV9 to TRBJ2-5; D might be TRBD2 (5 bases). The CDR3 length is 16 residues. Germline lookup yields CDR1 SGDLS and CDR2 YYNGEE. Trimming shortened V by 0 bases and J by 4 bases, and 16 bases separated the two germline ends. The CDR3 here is CASSVAGWASPETQYF. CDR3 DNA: TGTGCCAGCAGCGTAGCGGGTTGGGCTAGCCCAGAGACCCAGTACTTC.

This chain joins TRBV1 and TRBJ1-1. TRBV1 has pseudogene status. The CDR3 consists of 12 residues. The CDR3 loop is CTSWVPSAEAFF. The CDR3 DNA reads TGCACCAGCTGGGTGCCCAGCGCTGAAGCTTTCTTT.

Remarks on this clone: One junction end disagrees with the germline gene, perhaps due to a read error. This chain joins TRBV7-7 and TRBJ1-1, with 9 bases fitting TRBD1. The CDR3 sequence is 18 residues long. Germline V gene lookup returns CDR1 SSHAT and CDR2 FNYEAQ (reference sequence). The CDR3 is CASSIYRGRGGMNTEAFF. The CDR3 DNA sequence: TGTGCTAGCAGCATATACAGGGGGCGTGGGGGGATGAACACTGAAGCTTTCTTT.

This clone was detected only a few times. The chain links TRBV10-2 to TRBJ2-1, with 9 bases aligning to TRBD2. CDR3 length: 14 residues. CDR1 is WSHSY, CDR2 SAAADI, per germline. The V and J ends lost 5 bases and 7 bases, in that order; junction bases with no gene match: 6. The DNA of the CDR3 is TGCGCCAGCAGTCCGGGACTAGCCCCGAATGAGCAGTTCTTC. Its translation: CASSPGLAPNEQFF.

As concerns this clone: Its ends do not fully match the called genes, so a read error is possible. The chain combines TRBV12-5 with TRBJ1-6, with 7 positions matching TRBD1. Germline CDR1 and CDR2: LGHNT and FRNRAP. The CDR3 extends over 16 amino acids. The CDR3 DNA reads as TGTGCTAGTGGCTTGGGACAGAACCGACCATTTTCGCCCCTCCACTTT. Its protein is CASGLGQNRPFSPLHF.

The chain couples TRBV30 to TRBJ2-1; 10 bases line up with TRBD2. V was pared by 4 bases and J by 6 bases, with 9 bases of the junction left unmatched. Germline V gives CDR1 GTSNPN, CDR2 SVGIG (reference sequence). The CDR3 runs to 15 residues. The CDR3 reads CAWKESGRDGNEQFF. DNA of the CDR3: TGTGCCTGGAAAGAGAGCGGGAGGGATGGCAATGAGCAGTTCTTC.

The CDR3 coding sequence is TGTGCCAGCACAGATTCAGGGGGGCCTACCACAGATACGCAGTATTTT. This translates into CASTDSGGPTTDTQYF. The chain recombines TRBV6-8 with TRBJ2-3, with D perhaps TRBD1 (7 bases). CDR3 length equals 16 residues. Trimming removed 7 bases at V and 2 bases at J, with 19 bases between. CDR1 is MNHGY, CDR2 SAAAGT, per germline.

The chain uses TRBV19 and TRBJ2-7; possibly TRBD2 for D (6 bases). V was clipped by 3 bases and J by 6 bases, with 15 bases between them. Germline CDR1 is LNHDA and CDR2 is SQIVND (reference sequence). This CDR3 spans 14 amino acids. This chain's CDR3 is CASSMEGGVVEQYF. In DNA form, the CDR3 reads TGTGCCAGTAGTATGGAGGGTGGGGTCGTCGAGCAGTACTTC. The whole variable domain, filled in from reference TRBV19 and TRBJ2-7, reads DGGITQSPKYLFRKEGQNVTLSCEQNLNHDAMYWYRQDPGQGLRLIYYSQIVNDFQKGDIAEGYSVSREKKESFPLTVTSAQKNPTAFYLCASSMEGGVVEQYFGPGTRLTVT.

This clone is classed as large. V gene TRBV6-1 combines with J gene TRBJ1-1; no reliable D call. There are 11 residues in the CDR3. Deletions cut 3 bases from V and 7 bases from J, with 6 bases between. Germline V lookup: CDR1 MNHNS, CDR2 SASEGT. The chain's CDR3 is CASSERVEAFF. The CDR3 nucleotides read TGTGCCAGCAGTGAGCGGGTTGAAGCTTTCTTT.

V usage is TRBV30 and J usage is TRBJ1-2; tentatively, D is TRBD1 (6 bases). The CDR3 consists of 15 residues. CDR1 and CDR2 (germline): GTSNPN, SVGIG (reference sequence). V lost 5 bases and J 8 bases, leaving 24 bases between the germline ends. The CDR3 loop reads CAWGLGAGGSLGYTF. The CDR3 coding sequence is TGTGCCTGGGGCTTGGGGGCGGGGGGCTCCTTAGGCTACACCTTC. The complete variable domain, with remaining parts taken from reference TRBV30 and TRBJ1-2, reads SQTIHQWPATLVQPVGSPLSLECTVEGTSNPNLYWYRQAAGRGLQLLFYSVGIGQISSEVPQNLSASRPQDRQFILSSKKLLLSDSGFYLCAWGLGAGGSLGYTFGSGTRLTVV.

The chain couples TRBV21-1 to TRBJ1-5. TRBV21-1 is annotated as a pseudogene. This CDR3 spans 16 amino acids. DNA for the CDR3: TGTGCCAGCACCGCCCAGACCGGGGATGGGAGTCAGCCCCAGCATTTT. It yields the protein CASTAQTGDGSQPQHF.

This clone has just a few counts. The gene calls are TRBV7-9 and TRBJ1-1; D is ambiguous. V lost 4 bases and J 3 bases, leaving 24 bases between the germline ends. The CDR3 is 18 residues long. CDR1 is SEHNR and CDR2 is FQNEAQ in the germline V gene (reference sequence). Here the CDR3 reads CASSYGRSDRGLDTEAFF. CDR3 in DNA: TGTGCCAGCAGCTATGGCCGATCGGACCGGGGTTTGGACACTGAAGCTTTCTTT.

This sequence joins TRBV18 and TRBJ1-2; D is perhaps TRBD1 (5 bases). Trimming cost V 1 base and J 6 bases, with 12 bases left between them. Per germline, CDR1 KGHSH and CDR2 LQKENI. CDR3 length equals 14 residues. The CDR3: CASSPRTGYNGYTF. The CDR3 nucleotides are TGTGCCAGCTCACCACGAACAGGTTATAATGGCTACACCTTC.